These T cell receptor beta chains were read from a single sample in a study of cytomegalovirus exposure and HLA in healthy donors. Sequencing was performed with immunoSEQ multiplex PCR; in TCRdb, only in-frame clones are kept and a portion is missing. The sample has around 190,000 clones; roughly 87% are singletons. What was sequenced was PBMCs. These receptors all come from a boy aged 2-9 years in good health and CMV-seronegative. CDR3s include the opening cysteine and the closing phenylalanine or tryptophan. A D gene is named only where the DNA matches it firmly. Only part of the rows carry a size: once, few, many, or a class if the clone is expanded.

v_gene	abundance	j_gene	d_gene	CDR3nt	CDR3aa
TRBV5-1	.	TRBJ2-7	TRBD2	TGCGCCAGCAGCTTGCGGGGGGGCCTCTACGAGCAGTACTTC	CASSLRGGLYEQYF
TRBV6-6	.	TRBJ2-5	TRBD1	TGTGCCAGCAGTCTATGGACAGGGGAAGAGACCCAGTACTTC	CASSLWTGEETQYF
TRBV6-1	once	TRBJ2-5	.	TGTGCCAGCAGTGAAGGGCAGGGCGACGAGACCCAGTACTTC	CASSEGQGDETQYF
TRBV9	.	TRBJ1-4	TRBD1	TGTGCCAGCAGCGCTAACAGGGGGCTGGGGGAAAAACTGTTTTTT	CASSANRGLGEKLFF
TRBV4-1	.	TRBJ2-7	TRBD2	TGCGCCAGCAGCCCGCTGAGCGGGAGTCTGGCCGAGCAGTACTTC	CASSPLSGSLAEQYF
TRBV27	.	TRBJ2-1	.	TGTGCCAGCACCTTGGGGACTCTCCCATCCAATGAGCAGTTCTTC	CASTLGTLPSNEQFF
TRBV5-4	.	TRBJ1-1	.	TGTGCCAGCAGCTTGACCAGGGGCAACATGAACACTGAAGCTTTCTTT	CASSLTRGNMNTEAFF
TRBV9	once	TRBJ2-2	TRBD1	TGTGCCAGCAGCGCTACAGGGGGTGACCACACCGGGGAGCTGTTTTTT	CASSATGGDHTGELFF
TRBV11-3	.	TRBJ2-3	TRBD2	TGTGCCAGCAGCTTTGGCGGGAGTGTTACGCAGTATTTT	CASSFGGSVTQYF
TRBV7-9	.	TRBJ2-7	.	TGTGCCAGCAGCGGCAGGGTTAAGGACTCCTACGAGCAGTACTTC	CASSGRVKDSYEQYF
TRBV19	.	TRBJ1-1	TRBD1	TGTGCCAGTAGGGGACAGGCGAACACTGAAGCTTTCTTT	CASRGQANTEAFF
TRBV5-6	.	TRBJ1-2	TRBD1	TGTGCCAGCAGGGAAAGGGACAGAAAATCTTATGGCTACACCTTC	CASRERDRKSYGYTF
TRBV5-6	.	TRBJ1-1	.	TGTGCCAGCAGCCCCCTGGCAGGAGGGAGAAACACTGAAGCTTTCTTT	CASSPLAGGRNTEAFF
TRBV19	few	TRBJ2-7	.	TGTGCCAGTGCCCCGAGCAGGCCAGCCCCCACTCGTTACGAGCAGTACTTC	CASAPSRPAPTRYEQYF
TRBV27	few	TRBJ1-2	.	TGTGCCAGCAGTTTCAGGGAAAACTATGGCTACACCTTC	CASSFRENYGYTF
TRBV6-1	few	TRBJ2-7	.	TGTGCCAGCATCGCGGGGTCCTCCTACGAGCAGTACTTC	CASIAGSSYEQYF
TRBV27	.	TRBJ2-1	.	TGTGCCAGCAGTTTACGGGGGAACTACAATGAGCAGTTCTTC	CASSLRGNYNEQFF
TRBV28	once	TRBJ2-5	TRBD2	TGTGCCAGCAGTTCGTTTACCGGACTAGCGGAAGAGACCCAGTACTTC	CASSSFTGLAEETQYF
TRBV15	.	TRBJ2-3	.	TGTGCCACCACCGCGGTCGGAGATACGCAGTATTTT	CATTAVGDTQYF